This T cell receptor beta chain is drawn from a study of siplizumab effects on memory and regulatory T cells. Broader study findings: Greater diversity than memory cells seemed evident in naive T cells, which also appeared to be major alloresponse contributors. There were only a minor fraction of alloreactive clones that mapped to unstimulated subsets.

Sequenced by immunoSEQ multiplex PCR; TCRdb stores in-frame clones only, minus some. The sample has under 100,000 clones; just under 95% are singletons. As for this clone: What it binds is not known.

Germline V CDR1 and CDR2: SGHKS, YYEKEE (reference sequence). This CDR3 spans 14 amino acids. V was trimmed by 5 bases and J by 6 bases, leaving 14 bases between them. The source of this sequence is a human donor in good health. Sequencing was done on a sample of non-Treg CD4+ T cells sorted from blood. This chain links TRBV5-5 with TRBJ1-4; D not resolved. CDR3 amino acids: CASSTRLFYEKLFF. The CDR3 DNA reads as TGTGCCAGCAGTACAAGGTTATTCTATGAAAAACTGTTTTTT.